The 30 T cell receptor beta chains presented below share a single source sample, sequenced in a study of cytomegalovirus exposure and HLA in healthy donors. Amplification used 60 Vbeta primers and 13 Jbeta primers. The data were produced by immunoSEQ multiplex PCR, yet TCRdb's version contains in-frame clones alone and is incomplete. The data hold roughly 170,000 clones, with roughly four fifths observed a single time. Sequencing was carried out using PBMCs. The receptors stem from a man between 18 and 35 years old in good health and CMV-seronegative.

V is TRBV28 and J is TRBJ2-1; tentatively, D is TRBD2 (6 bases). Germline loops: CDR1 MDHEN, CDR2 SYDVKM. Trimming left V 4 bases short and J 0 bases short, with 25 bases between. The CDR3 contains 20 residues. In DNA, the CDR3 is TGTGCCAGCAGTTATCCCCTCCCCTTGACTAGTACGATCTCCTACAATGAGCAGTTCTTC. Residues: CASSYPLPLTSTISYNEQFF.

Here the CDR3 DNA reads TGTGCCAGCAGTTTGCCTAGCGGGGGATACGAGCAGTACTTC. It yields the protein CASSLPSGGYEQYF. The rearrangement joins TRBV28 to TRBJ2-7; 10 nucleotides agree with TRBD2. J lost 4 bases, V lost 3 bases, and 3 bases had no gene match. The V gene's germline CDR1 is MDHEN and CDR2 SYDVKM. The length of the CDR3 is 14 residues.

The chain has TRBV11-2 and TRBJ1-1; D is ambiguous. This CDR3 region has 14 residues. Germline V lookup: CDR1 SGHAT, CDR2 FQNNGV. V gave up 4 bases and J gave up 1 base, with 10 bases separating them. This CDR3 reads CASSSQAGNTEAFF. CDR3 nucleotide sequence: TGTGCCAGCAGCTCCCAGGCGGGGAACACTGAAGCTTTCTTT. The entire variable domain, with the rest obtained from reference TRBV11-2 and TRBJ1-1, is as follows: EAGVAQSPRYKIIEKRQSVAFWCNPISGHATLYWYQQILGQGPKLLIQFQNNGVVDDSQLPKDRFSAERLKGVDSTLKIQPAKLEDSAVYLCASSSQAGNTEAFFGQGTRLTVV.

This chain joins TRBV6-6 and TRBJ1-2; D is possibly TRBD1 (5 bases). CDR1 is MNHNY, CDR2 SVGAGI, per germline (reference sequence). V was shortened by 8 bases and J by 6 bases, with 19 bases between the two germline ends. The CDR3 sequence is 14 residues long. The CDR3 region is CASLSTGLRHGYTF. Written as DNA, the CDR3 is TGTGCCAGCCTTTCCACGGGACTGAGACATGGCTACACCTTC.

A few counts support this clone. The junction differs from germline at one of its ends, possibly a read error. The V gene is TRBV27, the J gene TRBJ1-2; a weak D match, TRBD1 (5 bases). The CDR3 is 14 residues long. CDR1 is MNHEY and CDR2 is SMNVEV in the germline V gene (reference sequence). The DNA for the CDR3 is TGTGCCAGCGGTTTCTTTCCCTCGGGGGGTGGCTACACCTTC. It yields the protein CASGFFPSGGGYTF.

The V gene is TRBV5-4, the J gene TRBJ2-3, with 8 bases fitting TRBD2. Trimming cost V 1 base and J 1 base; bases outside gene matches: 5. Germline loops: CDR1 SGHNT, CDR2 YYREEE (reference sequence). The CDR3 consists of 16 residues. This CDR3 reads CASSLYISGGTDTQYF. The CDR3 coding sequence is TGTGCCAGCAGCTTGTACATTAGCGGGGGCACAGATACGCAGTATTTT.

The chain uses TRBV28 and TRBJ2-5; TRBD1 agrees at 7 bases. The junction had 8 bases not matched to a gene; V was cut back by 8 bases and J by 2 bases. CDR3 size: 14 residues. Germline V lookup: CDR1 MDHEN, CDR2 SYDVKM. The CDR3 sequence: CASAPDREQETQYF. DNA for the CDR3: TGTGCCAGCGCCCCCGACAGGGAACAAGAGACCCAGTACTTC.

The chain employs TRBV6-5 and TRBJ2-7; no reliable D call. This CDR3 spans 16 amino acids. CDR1 and CDR2 (germline): MNHEY, SVGAGI. With 4 bases removed from V and 2 bases from J, the gap between germline ends came to 18 bases. This CDR3 reads CASSSPAGPQAYEQYF. The CDR3 DNA reads TGTGCCAGCAGTTCCCCGGCCGGCCCCCAGGCCTACGAGCAGTACTTC.

The chain links TRBV29-1 to TRBJ2-3, with 9 bases lining up with TRBD2. The CDR3 loop spans 17 amino acids. The V gene's germline CDR1 is SQVTM and CDR2 ANQGSEA. V dropped 0 bases and J dropped 5; count of bases not matched to a gene: 12. The CDR3 DNA sequence: TGCAGCGTTGAAGAGGGTGCGGGGGGGTTCCAGGGAGATACGCAGTATTTT. Translation gives CSVEEGAGGFQGDTQYF.

The chain uses TRBV18 and TRBJ1-1; tentative D call: TRBD1 (6 bases). Looked up from germline, CDR1 is KGHSH and CDR2 is LQKENI. With 3 bases removed from V and 7 bases from J, the gap between germline ends came to 15 bases. The CDR3 covers 14 residues. CDR3: CASSPDRTAGEAFF. The CDR3 coding sequence is TGTGCCAGCTCACCCGATAGGACAGCCGGTGAAGCTTTCTTT.

CDR3 coding DNA: TGTGCCAGTAGTATCGGGAAATTGGAGACCCAGTACTTC. It translates to CASSIGKLETQYF. V is TRBV19 and J is TRBJ2-5, with D perhaps matching TRBD2 (5 bases). Germline V gene lookup returns CDR1 LNHDA and CDR2 SQIVND (reference sequence). V lost 3 bases, J lost 5 bases, and 10 bases lay in between. This CDR3 is built from 13 residues.

This chain links TRBV9 with TRBJ1-2; 7 bases fit TRBD1. V was pared by 4 bases and J by 2 bases, with 2 bases of the junction left unmatched. The CDR3 runs to 13 residues. Germline loops: CDR1 SGDLS, CDR2 YYNGEE. The CDR3 is CASSQGGNYGYTF. The CDR3 DNA sequence: TGTGCCAGCAGCCAAGGGGGCAACTATGGCTACACCTTC. The full variable domain, its missing parts supplied by reference TRBV9 and TRBJ1-2, is DSGVTQTPKHLITATGQRVTLRCSPRSGDLSVYWYQQSLDQGLQFLIQYYNGEERAKGNILERFSAQQFPDLHSELNLSSLELGDSALYFCASSQGGNYGYTFGSGTRLTVV.

The chain couples TRBV29-1 to TRBJ2-1; 7 bases map to TRBD2. Germline CDR1 is SQVTM and CDR2 is ANQGSEA. V lost 6 bases, J lost 8 bases, and 13 bases stayed unmatched. CDR3 length: 14 amino acids. In DNA form, the CDR3 reads TGCAGCGTGAGGGACTACTCAGGTCTCGATGAGCAGTTCTTC. It is translated as CSVRDYSGLDEQFF.

V is TRBV28 and J is TRBJ1-5; D call uncertain. Germline CDR1 MDHEN, CDR2 SYDVKM. Trimming cost V 7 bases and J 6 bases, with 13 bases left between them. The CDR3 is 13 residues long. In nucleotides, the CDR3 is TGTGCCAGCATCCCCTCTCTAGGTCAGCCCCAGCATTTT. It codes for CASIPSLGQPQHF.

The chain recombines TRBV7-2 with TRBJ1-5; 8 positions agree with TRBD1. The CDR3 contains 14 residues. Germline V gene data show CDR1 as SGHTA and CDR2 as FQGNSA. J gave up 10 bases and V 1 base, and 6 bases lay outside the gene matches. CDR3 in DNA: TGTGCCAGCAGCTTAGGACAGGGGATCAATCCCCAGCATTTT. The encoded protein is CASSLGQGINPQHF.

This clone was seen more than once but under ten times. This sequence joins TRBV7-9 and TRBJ2-1; 7 bases fit TRBD2. This CDR3 has 13 amino acids. Germline trimming cut 4 bases from V and 7 bases from J; bases unmatched to any gene: 4. Germline CDR1 and CDR2: SEHNR and FQNEAQ (reference sequence). CDR3 DNA sequence: TGTGCCAGCAGCTATGGGAGGGTGAATGAGCAGTTCTTC. Amino acids: CASSYGRVNEQFF.

This chain uses TRBV10-3 with TRBJ2-5; perhaps TRBD2 as D (6 bases). V gave up 11 bases and J gave up 2 bases, with 15 bases separating them. This CDR3 region has 13 residues. Germline V CDR1 and CDR2: ENHRY, SYGVKD. The CDR3 sequence is CASGGRGQETQYF. The CDR3 nucleotides read TGTGCCTCCGGGGGTCGGGGACAAGAGACCCAGTACTTC.

The chain combines TRBV19 with TRBJ1-2, with D hard to call. Germline values: CDR1 LNHDA, CDR2 SQIVND (reference sequence). CDR3 length equals 15 residues. V shed 7 bases and J shed 1 base, with 16 bases lying between them. The CDR3 is CASTRRQTINYGYTF. In nucleotides, the CDR3 is TGTGCCAGTACCCGCCGGCAGACTATTAACTATGGCTACACCTTC.

The chain carries TRBV19 and TRBJ2-1, with 9 nucleotides matching TRBD1. This CDR3 comprises 14 residues. V shed 8 bases, J shed 8 bases, and the junction held 10 bases outside the gene matches. Germline V CDR1 and CDR2: LNHDA, SQIVND (reference sequence). The CDR3 nucleotides are TGTGCCAGTTCCTCCGGGACAGGGAGCTATGAGCAGTTCTTC. Amino acid sequence: CASSSGTGSYEQFF.

The chain recombines TRBV9 with TRBJ2-2; D is unresolved. The V and J ends lost 7 bases and 2 bases respectively, with 6 bases between them. CDR1 SGDLS and CDR2 YYNGEE come from the germline V gene. The CDR3 is 12 residues long. CDR3 bases: TGTGCCAGCCGAGCTAACACCGGGGAGCTGTTTTTT. Amino acid sequence: CASRANTGELFF.

The chain couples TRBV4-1 to TRBJ2-7; perhaps TRBD2 as D (6 bases). The CDR3 spans 15 residues. Germline CDR1 reads MGHRA; CDR2 reads YSYEKL. Deletions cut 4 bases from V and 5 bases from J, with 18 bases between. This CDR3 reads CASSPYFGPGDEQYF. The CDR3 nucleotides read TGCGCCAGCAGCCCCTATTTTGGTCCGGGGGACGAGCAGTACTTC.

The chain is built from TRBV10-3 and TRBJ2-3; TRBD1 agrees at 8 bases. Germline V gene sequence: CDR1 ENHRY, CDR2 SYGVKD. This CDR3 has 14 residues. J lost 12 bases, V lost 9 bases, and 17 bases had no gene match. The CDR3 protein is CAIEETGAQREQYF. CDR3 DNA: TGTGCCATAGAAGAGACAGGGGCCCAGAGGGAACAGTATTTT.

The chain has TRBV7-9 and TRBJ1-1; maybe TRBD1 (6 bases). CDR1 SEHNR and CDR2 FQNEAQ come from the germline V gene (reference sequence). The CDR3 totals 16 residues. V was shortened by 2 bases and J by 0 bases, with 13 bases between the two germline ends. The CDR3 bases are TGTGCCAGCAGCTTACCGTCGGGACAAGTGAACACTGAAGCTTTCTTT. Its translation is CASSLPSGQVNTEAFF.

The V gene is TRBV7-2, the J gene TRBJ2-3, with 8 positions matching TRBD1. CDR1 SGHTA and CDR2 FQGNSA come from the germline V gene. The trim removed 1 base at V and 2 bases at J, leaving 2 bases unmatched. The CDR3 consists of 15 residues. CDR3 residues: CASSLGQGSTDTQYF. CDR3 coding DNA: TGTGCCAGCAGCTTAGGACAGGGGTCCACAGATACGCAGTATTTT. The variable domain in full, with the rest retrieved from reference TRBV7-2 and TRBJ2-3, is GAGVSQSPSNKVTEKGKDVELRCDPISGHTALYWYRQSLGQGLEFLIYFQGNSAPDKSGLPSDRFSAERTGGSVSTLTIQRTQQEDSAVYLCASSLGQGSTDTQYFGPGTRLTVL.

J is TRBJ2-2 and V is TRBV7-6; 9 bases are shared with TRBD1. The CDR3 runs to 18 residues. The germline V gene encodes CDR1 SGHVS and CDR2 FNYEAQ. V lost 2 bases and J lost 5; bases outside the gene matches: 12. The CDR3 is CASSLSRDRVPGTGELFF. DNA for the CDR3: TGTGCCAGCAGCTTATCAAGGGACAGGGTACCAGGAACCGGGGAGCTGTTTTTT.

The rearrangement uses TRBV6-5 and TRBJ2-1, with TRBD2 matching over 7 bases. The CDR3 is 12 amino acids. J was trimmed by 15 bases and V by 2 bases; bases with no gene match: 7. Germline CDR1 MNHEY, CDR2 SVGAGI. CDR3 amino acids: CASSYGGESLFF. The DNA for the CDR3 is TGTGCCAGCAGTTACGGGGGGGAGTCCCTGTTCTTC.

The rearrangement joins TRBV2 to TRBJ1-2; a weak D match, TRBD1 (6 bases). Germline CDR1 and CDR2: SNHLY and FYNNEI. V lost 2 bases to trimming and J lost 8 bases, with 18 bases between them. The CDR3 runs to 15 residues. Here the CDR3 reads CASSEFGGQDEGYTF. CDR3 nucleotides: TGTGCCAGCAGTGAATTCGGGGGGCAGGACGAAGGCTACACCTTC.

CDR3 nucleotide sequence: TGCGCCAGCAGTGAAACTAGAAGGGAGACCCAGTACTTC. Residues: CASSETRRETQYF. This chain uses TRBV10-2 with TRBJ2-5; maybe TRBD2 (5 bases). The CDR3 is 13 residues long. Germline lookup yields CDR1 WSHSY and CDR2 SAAADI. V was cut by 3 bases and J by 5 bases, with 10 bases left in between.

The chain links TRBV6-5 to TRBJ2-7, with 10 bases lining up with TRBD2. This CDR3 has 15 amino acids. Trimming at V came to 5 bases and at J to 2 bases, leaving 6 bases not matched to a gene. Germline CDR1 is MNHEY and CDR2 is SVGAGI. The CDR3 DNA reads TGTGCCAGCAGTCCAACCGGACTAGCGGCCTACGAGCAGTACTTC. Encoded protein: CASSPTGLAAYEQYF.

This chain connects TRBV5-1 to TRBJ1-2; 8 nucleotides align to TRBD1. The CDR3 runs to 15 residues. After removal of 5 bases from V and 1 base from J, the junction contained 7 bases not matched to a gene. CDR1 and CDR2 from the germline V gene are SGHRS and YFSETQ. The CDR3 bases are TGCGCCAGCAGTCGAGGACAGGGACTTAACTATGGCTACACCTTC. Protein sequence: CASSRGQGLNYGYTF.